This T cell receptor (beta chain) was recovered during a study of T cell responses to AZD1222 COVID-19 vaccine. Points from the study as a whole: The donor cohort was predominantly white British with a female majority, and clonal diversity may have been underestimated. There were repertoire samples only from the period after the peak T cell response. Only a handful of AZD1222 recipients, more than five in all, had baseline seropositivity. In the spike-specific TCR repertoire, nearly half reportedly target unmutated variant regions.

In the case of this clone: The antigen is not known.

Measured with immunoSEQ multiplex PCR; TCRdb has only the in-frame clones, and not every one. The sample yields 130,000 to 150,000 clones, around nine tenths seen once. This TCR derives from an adult in good health. The source was peripheral blood, collected on day 0 of AZD1222 vaccination.

The CDR3 DNA is TGTGCCAGCAGCTCTTGGGGTGCAGGGAGGGATCAGCCCCAGCATTTT. As protein: CASSSWGAGRDQPQHF. The genes are TRBV7-9 and TRBJ1-5; weak D call: TRBD1 (5 bases). The CDR3 length is 16 residues. The germline gives CDR1 SEHNR, CDR2 FQNEAQ (reference sequence). V was clipped by 4 bases and J by 5 bases, with 18 bases between them.